This T cell receptor beta chain came from a study of CD8+ T cells in alopecia areata. Overall study: Treated patients were given 5 to 10 mg oral tofacitinib twice daily. Overall study findings and caveats: Lesional scalp, notably in alopecia totalis/universalis, had clonality above that of normal scalp.

Sequencing templates came from extracted RNA that was reverse transcribed into cDNA. Clones were read by immunoSEQ multiplex PCR, and TCRdb kept only the in-frame ones, dropping some. The data show more than 150,000 clones, around half seen once. This clone appeared many times. Its antigen is not known. Germline V gives CDR1 MNHEY, CDR2 SMNVEV (reference sequence). Trimming pared 0 bases from V and 2 bases from J, leaving 5 bases between. There are 14 residues in the CDR3. The sequencing here drew on CD8+ T cells sorted from blood, taken at week 0. The chain uses TRBV27 and TRBJ2-1; D call uncertain. The receptor comes from a human donor with alopecia areata. The CDR3 DNA follows: TGTGCCAGCAGTTTATCGGGGACCTACAATGAGCAGTTCTTC. Translating gives CASSLSGTYNEQFF.